Given below is one TCR beta chain in context. What it binds is not known. Terminally differentiated effector memory CD45RA+ cells were excluded by CCR7 positive selection of CD45RO-negative cells. Germline CDR1 reads SNHLY; CDR2 reads FYNNEI. Trimming pared 2 bases from V and 4 bases from J, leaving 14 bases between. The CDR3 spans 15 residues. Sequencing was performed with immunoSEQ multiplex PCR; in TCRdb, only in-frame clones are kept and a portion is missing. The table includes hundreds of thousands of clones, approximately 95% detected once. These data are taken from a study of shared clonotypes between healthy human individuals. Study information: Aged between 18 and 49, the donors were a couple of women and a few men. Study-wide results and limits: Against clonotypes common to all four donors, non-shared ones had lower generation probabilities. How much donors shared clonotypes was expected to be affected by sequencing depth.

The sample was naive CD8+ T cells sorted from blood. The chain couples TRBV2 to TRBJ1-2; unclear D gene. The sequence came from a woman in her twenties or thirties in good health. CDR3 DNA sequence: TGTGCCAGCAGTGAATTTGAGGGCCTACTCTATGGCTACACCTTC. Translated, it gives CASSEFEGLLYGYTF.